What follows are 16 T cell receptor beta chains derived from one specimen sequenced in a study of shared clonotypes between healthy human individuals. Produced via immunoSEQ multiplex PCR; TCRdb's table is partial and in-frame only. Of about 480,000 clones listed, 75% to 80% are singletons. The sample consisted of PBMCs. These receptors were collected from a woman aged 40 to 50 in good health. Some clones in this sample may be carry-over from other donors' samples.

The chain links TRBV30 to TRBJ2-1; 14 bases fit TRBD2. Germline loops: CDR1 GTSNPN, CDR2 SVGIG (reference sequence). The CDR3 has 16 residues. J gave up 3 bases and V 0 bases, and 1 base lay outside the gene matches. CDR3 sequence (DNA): TGTGCCTGGAGTGTCGGGACTAGCGGGAGCTACAATGAGCAGTTCTTC. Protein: CAWSVGTSGSYNEQFF.

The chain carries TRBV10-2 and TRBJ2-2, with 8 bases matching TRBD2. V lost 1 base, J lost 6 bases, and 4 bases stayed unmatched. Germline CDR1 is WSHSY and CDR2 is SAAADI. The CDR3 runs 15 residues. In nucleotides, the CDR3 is TGCGCCAGCAGTGAGTTGGGACTAGTCTCCGGGGAGCTGTTTTTT. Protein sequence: CASSELGLVSGELFF.

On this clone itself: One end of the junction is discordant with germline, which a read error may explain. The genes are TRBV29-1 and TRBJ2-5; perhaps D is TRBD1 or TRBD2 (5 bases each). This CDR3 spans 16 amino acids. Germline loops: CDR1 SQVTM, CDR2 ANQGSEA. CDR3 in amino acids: CSVVGQGPHRSETQHF. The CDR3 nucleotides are TGCAGCGTTGTGGGGCAGGGACCACACCGGTCAGAGACCCAGCACTTC.

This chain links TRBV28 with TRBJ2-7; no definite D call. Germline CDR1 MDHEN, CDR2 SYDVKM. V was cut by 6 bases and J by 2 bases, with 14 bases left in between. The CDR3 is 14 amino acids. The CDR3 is CASSPAPSPYEQYF. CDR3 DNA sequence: TGTGCCAGCAGCCCGGCCCCAAGTCCCTACGAGCAGTACTTC.

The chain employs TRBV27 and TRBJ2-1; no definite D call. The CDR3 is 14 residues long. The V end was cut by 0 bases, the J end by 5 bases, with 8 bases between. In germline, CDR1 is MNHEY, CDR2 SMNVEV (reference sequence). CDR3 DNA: TGTGCCAGCAGTTTATCAAACGTTGACAATGAGCAGTTCTTC. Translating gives CASSLSNVDNEQFF.

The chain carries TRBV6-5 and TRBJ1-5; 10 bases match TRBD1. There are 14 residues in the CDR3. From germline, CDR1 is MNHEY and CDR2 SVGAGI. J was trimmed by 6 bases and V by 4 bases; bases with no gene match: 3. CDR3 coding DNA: TGTGCCAGCAGTTCCGGGACAGGGGCTCAGCCCCAGCATTTT. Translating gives CASSSGTGAQPQHF.

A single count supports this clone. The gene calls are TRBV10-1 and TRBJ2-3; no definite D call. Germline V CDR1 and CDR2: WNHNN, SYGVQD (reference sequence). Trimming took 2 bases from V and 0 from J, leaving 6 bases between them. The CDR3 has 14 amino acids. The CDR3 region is CASSESPSTDTQYF. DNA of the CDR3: TGCGCCAGCAGTGAGAGCCCTAGCACAGATACGCAGTATTTT.

The CDR3 sequence is CASSDKPGQGFELFF. The CDR3 DNA reads TGTGCCAGCTCGGATAAGCCGGGACAGGGGTTTGAACTGTTTTTT. The chain combines TRBV18 with TRBJ1-4; 10 bases match TRBD1. This CDR3 comprises 15 residues. The germline V gene encodes CDR1 KGHSH and CDR2 LQKENI. V was clipped by 6 bases and J by 12 bases; unmatched bases: 13.

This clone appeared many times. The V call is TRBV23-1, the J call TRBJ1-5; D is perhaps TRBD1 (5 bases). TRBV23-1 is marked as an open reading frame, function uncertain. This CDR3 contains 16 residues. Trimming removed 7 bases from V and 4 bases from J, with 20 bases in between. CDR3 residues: CASTTPPDRPNQPQHF. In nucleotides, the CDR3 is TGCGCCAGCACCACCCCACCAGACAGACCAAATCAGCCCCAGCATTTT.

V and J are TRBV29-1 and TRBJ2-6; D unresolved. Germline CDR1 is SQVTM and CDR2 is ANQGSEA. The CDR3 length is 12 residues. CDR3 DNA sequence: TGCATCCCCCCCACTGGGGCCAACGTCCTGACTTTC. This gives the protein CIPPTGANVLTF.

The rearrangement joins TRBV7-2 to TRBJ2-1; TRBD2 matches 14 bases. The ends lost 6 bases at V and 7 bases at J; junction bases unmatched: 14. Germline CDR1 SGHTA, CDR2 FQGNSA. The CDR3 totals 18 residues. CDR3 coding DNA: TGTGCCAGCAGGGTCCAGACTAGCGGGAGGGCCTGGAGGAATGAGCAGTTCTTC. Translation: CASRVQTSGRAWRNEQFF.

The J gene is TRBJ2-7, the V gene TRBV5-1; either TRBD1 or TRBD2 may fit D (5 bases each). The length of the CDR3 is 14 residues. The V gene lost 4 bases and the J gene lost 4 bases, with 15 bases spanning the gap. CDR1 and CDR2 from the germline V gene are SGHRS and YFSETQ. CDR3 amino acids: CASSGDGRGYEQYF. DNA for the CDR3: TGCGCCAGCAGCGGGGACGGTCGTGGGTACGAGCAGTACTTC.

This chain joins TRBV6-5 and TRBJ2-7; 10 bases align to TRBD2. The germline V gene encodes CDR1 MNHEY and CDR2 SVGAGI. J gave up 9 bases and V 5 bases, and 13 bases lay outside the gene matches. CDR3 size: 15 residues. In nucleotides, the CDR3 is TGTGCCAGCAGTGCGCAACCGGGACTAGCGTTCGTGCAGTACTTC. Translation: CASSAQPGLAFVQYF.

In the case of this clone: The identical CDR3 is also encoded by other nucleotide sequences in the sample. Here the CDR3 reads CASRGSTDTQYF. CDR3 nucleotides: TGTGCCAGCAGGGGGTCAACAGATACGCAGTATTTT. The chain has TRBV5-4 and TRBJ2-3; unclear D gene. The V gene lost 5 bases and the J gene lost 3 bases, with 7 bases spanning the gap. Germline CDR1 reads SGHNT; CDR2 reads YYREEE (reference sequence). This CDR3 region has 12 residues.

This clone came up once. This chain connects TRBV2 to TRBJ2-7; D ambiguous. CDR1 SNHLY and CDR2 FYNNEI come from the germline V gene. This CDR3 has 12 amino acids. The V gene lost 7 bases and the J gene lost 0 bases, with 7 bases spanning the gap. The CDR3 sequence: CASILDSYEQYF. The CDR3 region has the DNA TGTGCCAGCATACTCGACTCCTACGAGCAGTACTTC.

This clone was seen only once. Here the CDR3 DNA reads TGTGCCAGTACCCTAGGGGCACAGGGCTGGGCTGAAGCTTTCTTT. It is translated as CASTLGAQGWAEAFF. This chain uses TRBV19 with TRBJ1-1, with D maybe TRBD1 (6 bases). V dropped 7 bases and J dropped 6 bases, with 21 bases sitting between them. The CDR3 runs 15 residues. CDR1 is LNHDA and CDR2 is SQIVND in the germline V gene (reference sequence).